Following are 10 T cell receptor beta chains from one sample sequenced in a study of blood T cell repertoires in COVID-19. TCRdb's table, derived via immunoSEQ multiplex PCR, lists solely in-frame clones and lacks some. The table lists tens of thousands of clones, about 85% of them singletons. The sequenced sample was peripheral blood. The receptors were sampled from a male donor with acute or convalescent COVID-19.

This clone was counted a few times. The chain couples TRBV3-1 (or the pseudogene TRBV3-2) to TRBJ1-3; 10 nucleotides agree with TRBD1. Trimming removed 1 base from V and 2 bases from J; junction bases left unmatched: 2. Per the germline V gene, CDR1 is LGHDT and CDR2 is YNNKEL (reference sequence). The CDR3 contains 16 residues. The CDR3 loop reads CASSQGQGAPGNTIYF. CDR3 bases: TGTGCCAGCAGCCAAGGACAGGGGGCACCTGGAAACACCATATATTTT.

This chain joins TRBV18 and TRBJ1-2; D might be TRBD1 (5 bases). The V gene lost 2 bases and the J gene lost 4 bases, with 20 bases spanning the gap. The CDR3 contains 17 residues. CDR1 and CDR2 (germline): KGHSH, LQKENI. The CDR3: CASSPKGPPYQGYGYTF. The CDR3 DNA sequence: TGTGCCAGCTCACCAAAGGGGCCGCCGTACCAGGGCTATGGCTACACCTTC.

V and J are TRBV9 and TRBJ2-4; 12 bases fit TRBD1. V lost 0 bases, J lost 1 base, and 8 bases stayed unmatched. Germline V lookup: CDR1 SGDLS, CDR2 YYNGEE. The CDR3 consists of 19 residues. The CDR3 loop is CASSVEWGQGALAKNIQYF. CDR3 coding DNA: TGTGCCAGCAGCGTAGAGTGGGGACAGGGGGCGCTGGCCAAAAACATTCAGTACTTC.

The chain combines TRBV28 with TRBJ1-2; D is possibly TRBD1 (6 bases). V lost 5 bases, J lost 6 bases, and 19 bases lay in between. The germline V gene encodes CDR1 MDHEN and CDR2 SYDVKM. This CDR3 contains 15 residues. CDR3 bases: TGTGCCAGCAGTCCCTCATCATGGGACACCGATGGCTACACCTTC. It encodes CASSPSSWDTDGYTF.

The J gene is TRBJ2-3, the V gene TRBV19, with a tentative D call TRBD2 (6 bases). The CDR3 has 16 residues. CDR1 and CDR2 from the germline V gene are LNHDA and SQIVND (reference sequence). V was shortened by 0 bases and J by 4 bases, with 14 bases between the two germline ends. CDR3 in DNA: TGTGCCAGTAGTATAGAGGGTTCGGGGGTGCCAGATACGCAGTATTTT. Residues: CASSIEGSGVPDTQYF.

V and J are TRBV12-3 or TRBV12-4 and TRBJ2-7; no reliable D call. The CDR3 totals 12 residues. V lost 6 bases and J lost 4, with 10 bases in between. Here the CDR3 reads CASSLHGYEQYF. DNA for the CDR3: TGTGCCAGCAGCCTACACGGGTACGAGCAGTACTTC.

J is TRBJ1-5 and V is TRBV2; 9 positions agree with TRBD1. Germline CDR1 is SNHLY and CDR2 is FYNNEI. The trim removed 5 bases at V and 0 bases at J, leaving 8 bases unmatched. This CDR3 is 17 amino acids long. The CDR3 DNA sequence: TGTGCCAGCAGTCTGGGTGACAGGGGGTATAGCAATCAGCCCCAGCATTTT. The encoded protein is CASSLGDRGYSNQPQHF.

The chain has TRBV29-1 and TRBJ2-3; a possible D gene is TRBD1 (5 bases). The CDR3 spans 13 residues. Germline V gives CDR1 SQVTM, CDR2 ANQGSEA. The ends were cut back, 6 bases at V and 5 bases at J, with 15 bases in the middle. The CDR3 spells CSVDIRVGDTQYF. The CDR3 DNA follows: TGCAGCGTGGACATTCGGGTGGGAGATACGCAGTATTTT.

The V and J genes are TRBV6-2 or TRBV6-3 and TRBJ2-7; TRBD2 is a possible D gene (6 bases). V lost 6 bases and J 3 bases, leaving 18 bases between the germline ends. The CDR3 is 15 residues long. Looked up from germline, CDR1 is MNHEY and CDR2 is SVGEGT. This CDR3 is CASSKSGPLLYEQYF. CDR3 coding DNA: TGTGCCAGCAGCAAAAGCGGGCCCCTCCTCTACGAGCAGTACTTC.

The rearrangement uses TRBV10-3 and TRBJ1-1; TRBD1 agrees at 10 bases. This CDR3 spans 12 amino acids. With V trimmed by 6 bases and J by 8 bases, 3 bases remained unmatched. CDR1 ENHRY and CDR2 SYGVKD come from the germline V gene. CDR3 nucleotide sequence: TGTGCCATCAGACCGGGACAGGGGGAAGCTTTCTTT. This codes for CAIRPGQGEAFF.